The text below deals with one T cell receptor beta chain. This clone has more than one count but fewer than ten. Which antigen it targets is not known. No much larger clone exists at a distance of one base, and base qualities are not known. Looking up the germline V gene yields CDR1 SGHTA and CDR2 FQGTGA. From cysteine to phenylalanine, the CDR3 is 15 amino acids long. Of all the DNA, just the CDR3 is kept, 45 bases in frame from base 1. After removal of 5 bases from V and 5 bases from J, the junction retains 3 bases not matched to a gene. The library was prepared using the immunoSEQ multiplex PCR assay. Under the source paper's analysis protocol: A statistical classification framework was built for diagnosing cytomegalovirus status from the catalog of TCR beta chain sequences. Held by TCRdb, this immuneACCESS table contains in-frame sequences only and omits some clones. Under half of the omission traces to an unresolved V gene where checked; the cause of the rest is unknown. That table furnishes V, J and clone size, whereas the DNA furnished D and trimming. This sample holds around 220,000 clones; 88% were observed only once. The top ten constitute around 3% of the sample.

The sample belongs to a study of cytomegalovirus exposure and HLA in healthy donors (TCRdb year 2017). With regard to the full study: A later analysis indicated that the 120 validation repertoires were generated on the platform also employed for the approximately 700 repertoires of the first cohort. The study was designed to test whether signatures of past pathogen exposure could be identified by cataloging public T cell receptors. A separate validation cohort of 100 to 150 different subjects was used in addition to the approximately 700-subject first cohort. To predict cytomegalovirus infection status, the study combined high-throughput TCR immunosequencing, statistical association of individual TCRs with disease status, and machine learning.

Study-level results and caveats: In a later analysis, TCRs clustered in the first cohort were found to also tend to co-occur in the 130 or so validation repertoires, with over 90% of cluster scores above 0. The authors suggested that the approach could potentially be extended to other disease states and immunological phenotypes. The validation cohort had no HLA typing available for a later analysis, so co-occurrence within that cohort was assessed over all 130 or so repertoires. A few of the identified cytomegalovirus-associated TCR beta chains were confirmed in vitro to be specific for cytomegalovirus antigens. Cytomegalovirus status was reported to be diagnosed by the classifier with high specificity and sensitivity in both the original and validation cohorts. While some public TCRs were present in many individuals, most TCR sequences turned up only very rarely across donors. The study gave a list of over 150 TCR beta chains associated with cytomegalovirus.

Donors formed part of the validation cohort, which comprised over a hundred subjects and was distinct from the first cohort of 690 or so subjects. The chain employs TRBV7-3 and TRBJ2-2; a stretch of 12 junction bases matches TRBD2. The sequence came from a woman between 18 and 29 years old in good health and CMV-seronegative. Sequencing was performed on PBMCs. CDR3 region: CASSPGTSGTGELFF. The bases read TGTGCCAGCAGCCCCGGGACTAGCGGGACCGGGGAGCTGTTTTTT.